This T cell receptor beta chain originates from a study of blood T cells in healthy people across ages. Study-level points and caveats: Comparison with aged donors showed that long-lived donors had more naive CD4+ cells and higher diversity. The study could not conclusively compare naive and antigen-experienced cells, given its unsorted PBMCs.

Through a sample-barcoded 5' primer and a J-beta primer mix, a second PCR was run for roughly 7 to 11 cycles. A 12-random-nucleotide template-switch adaptor tagged each cDNA molecule. A single record per CDR3 protein comes from TCRdb applying MiXCR to the 5' RACE reads. This table has hundreds of thousands of distinct CDR3 sequences, approximately 40% appearing once. Comment on this clonotype: As yet, its antigen is unknown.

V was cut by 4 bases and J by 3 bases, with 17 bases left in between. This CDR3 region has 15 residues. Germline V lookup: CDR1 DFQATT, CDR2 SNEGSKA (reference sequence). The sample was blood. The rearrangement joins TRBV20-1 to TRBJ2-3; D may be TRBD2 (6 bases). The sequence was collected from a man older than 75 in good health. In DNA, the CDR3 is TGCAGTGCTAAAGGGACGCGGAGCGGGACAGATACGCAGTATTTT. It codes for CSAKGTRSGTDTQYF.